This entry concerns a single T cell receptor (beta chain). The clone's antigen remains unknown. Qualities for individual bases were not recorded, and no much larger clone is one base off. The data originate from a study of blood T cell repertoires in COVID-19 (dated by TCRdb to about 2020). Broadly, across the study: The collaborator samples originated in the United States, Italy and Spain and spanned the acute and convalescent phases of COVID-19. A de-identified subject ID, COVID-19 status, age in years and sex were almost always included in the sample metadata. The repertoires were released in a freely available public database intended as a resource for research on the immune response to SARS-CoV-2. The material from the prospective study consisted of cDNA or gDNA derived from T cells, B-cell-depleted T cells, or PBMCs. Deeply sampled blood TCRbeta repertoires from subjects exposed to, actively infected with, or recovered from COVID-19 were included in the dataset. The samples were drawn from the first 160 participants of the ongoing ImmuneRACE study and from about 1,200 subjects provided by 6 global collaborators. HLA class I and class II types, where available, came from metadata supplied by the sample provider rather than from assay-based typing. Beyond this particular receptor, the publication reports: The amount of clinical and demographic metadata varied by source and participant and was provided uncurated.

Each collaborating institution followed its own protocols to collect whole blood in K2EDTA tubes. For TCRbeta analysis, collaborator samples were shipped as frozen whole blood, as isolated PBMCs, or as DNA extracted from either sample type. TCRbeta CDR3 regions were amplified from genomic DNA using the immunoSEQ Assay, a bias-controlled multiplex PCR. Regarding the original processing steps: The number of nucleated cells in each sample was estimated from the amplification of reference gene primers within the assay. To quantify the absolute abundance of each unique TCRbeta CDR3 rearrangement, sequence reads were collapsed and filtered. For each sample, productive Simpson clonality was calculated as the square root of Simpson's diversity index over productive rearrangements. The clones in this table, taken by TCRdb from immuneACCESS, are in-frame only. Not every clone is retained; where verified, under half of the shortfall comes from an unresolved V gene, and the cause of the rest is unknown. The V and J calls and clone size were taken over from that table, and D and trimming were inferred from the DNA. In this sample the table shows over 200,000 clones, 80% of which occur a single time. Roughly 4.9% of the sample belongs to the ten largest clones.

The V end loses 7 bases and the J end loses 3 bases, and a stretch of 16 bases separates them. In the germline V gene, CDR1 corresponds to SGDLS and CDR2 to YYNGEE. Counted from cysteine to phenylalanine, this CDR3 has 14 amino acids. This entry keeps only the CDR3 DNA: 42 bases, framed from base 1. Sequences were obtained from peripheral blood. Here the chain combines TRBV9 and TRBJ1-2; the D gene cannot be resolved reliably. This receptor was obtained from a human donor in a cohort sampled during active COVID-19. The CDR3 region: CASGLWAGDYGYTF. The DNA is TGTGCCAGCGGGCTCTGGGCAGGTGACTATGGCTACACCTTC.